These 4 T cell receptor beta chains share one sample of origin, sequenced in a study of CD8 T cells in Susac syndrome. With random hexamers, 0.5 to 1 ug RNA was reverse transcribed. TCRdb itself ran the immunoSEQ multiplex PCR reads through MiXCR, one entry per CDR3 protein. The sample yields more than 150,000 distinct CDR3 sequences, roughly 95% seen once. Sequencing used CD4+ T cells from PBMCs. The receptors shown here come from a human donor with Susac syndrome.

The V call is TRBV5-6, the J call TRBJ2-7, with 8 bases that match TRBD1. The trim removed 4 bases at V and 2 bases at J, leaving 5 bases unmatched. Per the germline V gene, CDR1 is SGHDT and CDR2 is YYEEEE. CDR3 length: 14 amino acids. The chain's CDR3 is CASSRPGQAYEQYF. DNA of the CDR3: TGTGCCAGCAGCCGTCCGGGACAGGCCTACGAGCAGTACTTC.

The chain has TRBV4-1 and TRBJ1-5, with 7 bases identical to TRBD1. CDR1 and CDR2 (germline): MGHRA, YSYEKL. CDR3 length: 15 residues. V lost 3 bases to trimming and J lost 0 bases; unmatched junction nucleotides: 2. In DNA, the CDR3 is TGCGCCAGCAGCCAGGGACAGAATAGCAATCAGCCCCAGCATTTT. Translating it yields CASSQGQNSNQPQHF.

In this sample, this clonotype turned up once. The chain is built from TRBV24-1 and TRBJ2-3, with 11 bases matching TRBD1. The CDR3 is made up of 17 amino acids. The V gene's germline CDR1 is KGHDR and CDR2 SFDVKD. Trimming removed 4 bases from V and 1 base from J; junction bases left unmatched: 6. CDR3 DNA sequence: TGTGCCACCAGTGACTGGGACAGGGGGAGCGGCACAGATACGCAGTATTTT. Amino acids: CATSDWDRGSGTDTQYF.

J is TRBJ2-7 and V is TRBV5-1, with a possible D match to TRBD2 (5 bases). Trimming shortened V by 2 bases and J by 4 bases, and 13 bases separated the two germline ends. The V gene's germline CDR1 is SGHRS and CDR2 YFSETQ. The CDR3 runs to 14 residues. CDR3 region: CASSFDGGPYEQYF. The CDR3 DNA is TGCGCCAGCAGCTTTGACGGAGGCCCTTACGAGCAGTACTTC.